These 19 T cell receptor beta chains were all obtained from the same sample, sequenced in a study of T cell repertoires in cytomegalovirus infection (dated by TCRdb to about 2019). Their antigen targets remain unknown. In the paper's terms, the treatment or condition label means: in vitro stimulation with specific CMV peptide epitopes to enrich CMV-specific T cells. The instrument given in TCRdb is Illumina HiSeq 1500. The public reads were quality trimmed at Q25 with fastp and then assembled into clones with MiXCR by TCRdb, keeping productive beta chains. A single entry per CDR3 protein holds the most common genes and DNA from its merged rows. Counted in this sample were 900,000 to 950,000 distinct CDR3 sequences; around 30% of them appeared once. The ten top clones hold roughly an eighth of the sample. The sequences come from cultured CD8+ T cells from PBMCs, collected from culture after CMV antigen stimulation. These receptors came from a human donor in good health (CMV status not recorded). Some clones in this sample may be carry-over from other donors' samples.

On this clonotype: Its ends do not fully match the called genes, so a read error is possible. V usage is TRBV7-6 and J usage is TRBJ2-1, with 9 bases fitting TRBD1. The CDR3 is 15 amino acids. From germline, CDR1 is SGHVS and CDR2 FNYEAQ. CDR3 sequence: CASSSGTGLNYEQFF. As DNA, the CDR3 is TGTGCTAGCAGCTCCGGGACAGGGCTTAATTATGAGCAGTTCTTC.

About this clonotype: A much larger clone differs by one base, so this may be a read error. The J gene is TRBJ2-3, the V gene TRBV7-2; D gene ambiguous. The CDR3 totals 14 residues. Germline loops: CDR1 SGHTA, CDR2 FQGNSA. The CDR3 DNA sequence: TGTGTCAGCAGCTTAGAGGAAAGCACAGATACGCAGTATTTT. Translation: CVSSLEESTDTQYF.

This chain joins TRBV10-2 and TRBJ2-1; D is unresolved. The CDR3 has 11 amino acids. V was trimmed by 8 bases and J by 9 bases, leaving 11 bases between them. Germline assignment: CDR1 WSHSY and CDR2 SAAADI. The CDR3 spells CASHSEVEQFF. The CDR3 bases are TGCGCCAGCCACAGTGAAGTTGAGCAGTTCTTC.

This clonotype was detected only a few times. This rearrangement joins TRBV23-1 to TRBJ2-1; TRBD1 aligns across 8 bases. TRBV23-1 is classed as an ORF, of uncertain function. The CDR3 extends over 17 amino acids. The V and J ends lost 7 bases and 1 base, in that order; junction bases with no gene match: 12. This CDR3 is CASTPPPGGRSYNEQFF. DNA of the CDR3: TGCGCCAGCACCCCCCCCCCAGGGGGCAGGTCCTACAATGAGCAGTTCTTC.

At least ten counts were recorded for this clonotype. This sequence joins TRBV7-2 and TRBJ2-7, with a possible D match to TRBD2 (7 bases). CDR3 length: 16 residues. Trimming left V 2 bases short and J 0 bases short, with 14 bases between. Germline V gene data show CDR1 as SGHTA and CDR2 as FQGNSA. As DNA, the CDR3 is TGTGCCAGCAGCTTAAGTGCGGGGGCCCCCTCCTACGAGCAGTACGTC. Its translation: CASSLSAGAPSYEQYV.

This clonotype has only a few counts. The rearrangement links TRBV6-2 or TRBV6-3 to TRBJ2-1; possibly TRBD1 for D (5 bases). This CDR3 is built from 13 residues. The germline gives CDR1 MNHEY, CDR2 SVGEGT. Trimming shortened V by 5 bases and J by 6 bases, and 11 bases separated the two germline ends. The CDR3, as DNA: TGTGCCAGCAGTCTCCGACAGATCAATGAGCAGTTCTTC. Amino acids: CASSLRQINEQFF.

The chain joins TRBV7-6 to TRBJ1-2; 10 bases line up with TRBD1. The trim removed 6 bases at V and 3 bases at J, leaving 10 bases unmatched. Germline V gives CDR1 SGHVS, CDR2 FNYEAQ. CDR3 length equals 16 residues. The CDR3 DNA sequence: TGTGCCAGCAGTCCTTCCCGGGACAGGGGCTACTATGGCTACACCTTC. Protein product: CASSPSRDRGYYGYTF.

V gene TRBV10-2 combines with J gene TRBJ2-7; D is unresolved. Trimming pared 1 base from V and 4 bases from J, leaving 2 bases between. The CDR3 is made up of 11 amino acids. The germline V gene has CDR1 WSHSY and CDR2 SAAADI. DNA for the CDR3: TGCGCCAGCAGTGAGTGGTACGAGCAGTACTTC. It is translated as CASSEWYEQYF.

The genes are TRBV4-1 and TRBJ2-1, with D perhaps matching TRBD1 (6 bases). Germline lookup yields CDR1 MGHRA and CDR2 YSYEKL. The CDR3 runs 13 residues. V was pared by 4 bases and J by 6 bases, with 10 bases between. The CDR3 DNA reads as TGCGCCAGCAGCCCCAGACAGGTCAATGAGCAGTTCTTC. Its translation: CASSPRQVNEQFF.

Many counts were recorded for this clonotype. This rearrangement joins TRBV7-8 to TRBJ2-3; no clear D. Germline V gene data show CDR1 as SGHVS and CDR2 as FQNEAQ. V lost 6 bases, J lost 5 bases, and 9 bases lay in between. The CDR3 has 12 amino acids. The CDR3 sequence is CASSHDVDTQYF. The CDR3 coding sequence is TGTGCCAGCAGTCACGACGTAGATACGCAGTATTTT.

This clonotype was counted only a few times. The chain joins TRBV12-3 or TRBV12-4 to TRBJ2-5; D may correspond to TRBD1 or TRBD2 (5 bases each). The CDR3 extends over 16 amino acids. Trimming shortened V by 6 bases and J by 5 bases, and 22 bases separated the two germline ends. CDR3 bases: TGTGCCAGCAGGTGGACGTCAGGGAGAGAGCGGGAGACCCAGTACTTC. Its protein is CASRWTSGRERETQYF.

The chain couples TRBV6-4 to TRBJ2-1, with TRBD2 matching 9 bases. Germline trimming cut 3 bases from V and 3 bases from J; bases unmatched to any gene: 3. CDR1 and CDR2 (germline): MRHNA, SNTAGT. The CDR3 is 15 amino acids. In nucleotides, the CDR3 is TGTGCCAGCAGTGAGGCGGGGGGGGTCTACAATGAGCAGTTCTTC. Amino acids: CASSEAGGVYNEQFF.

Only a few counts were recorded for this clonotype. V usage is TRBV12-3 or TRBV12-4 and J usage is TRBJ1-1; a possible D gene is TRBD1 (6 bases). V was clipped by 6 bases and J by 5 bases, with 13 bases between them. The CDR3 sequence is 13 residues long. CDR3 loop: CASRKGVLTEAFF. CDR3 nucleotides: TGTGCCAGCAGGAAGGGGGTTTTGACTGAAGCTTTCTTT.

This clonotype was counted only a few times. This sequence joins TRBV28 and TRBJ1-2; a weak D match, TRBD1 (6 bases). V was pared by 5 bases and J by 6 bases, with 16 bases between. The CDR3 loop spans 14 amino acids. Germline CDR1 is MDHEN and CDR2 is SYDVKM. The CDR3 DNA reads TGTGCCAGCAGTCCCCGGACAGCTCGGGATGGCTACACCTTC. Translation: CASSPRTARDGYTF.

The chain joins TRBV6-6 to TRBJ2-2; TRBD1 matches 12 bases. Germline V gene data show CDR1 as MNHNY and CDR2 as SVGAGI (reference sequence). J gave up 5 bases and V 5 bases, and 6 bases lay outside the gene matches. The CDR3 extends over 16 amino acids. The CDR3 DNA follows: TGTGCCAGCAGTACGTGGGACAGGGGGCGTACCGGGGAGCTGTTTTTT. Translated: CASSTWDRGRTGELFF.

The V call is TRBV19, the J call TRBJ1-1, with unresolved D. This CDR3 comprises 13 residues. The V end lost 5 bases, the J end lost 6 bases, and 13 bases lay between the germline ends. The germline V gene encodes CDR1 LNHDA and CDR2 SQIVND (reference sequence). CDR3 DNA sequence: TGTGCCAGTAGTCCAGCCTCGAGCTCTGAAGCTTTCTTT. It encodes CASSPASSSEAFF.

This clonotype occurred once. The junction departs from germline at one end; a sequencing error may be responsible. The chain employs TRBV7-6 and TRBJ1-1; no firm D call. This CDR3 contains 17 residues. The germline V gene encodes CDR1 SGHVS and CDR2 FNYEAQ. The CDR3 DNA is TGTGTCAGCAGCTTACTCCGGGTTGGTCCTTCGAACACTGAAGCTTTCTTT. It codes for CVSSLLRVGPSNTEAFF.

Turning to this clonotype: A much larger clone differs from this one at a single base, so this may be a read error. As DNA, the CDR3 is TGTTCCAGCAGCTTACCCAGAGAAACTGAAGCTTTCTTT. Protein product: CSSSLPRETEAFF. V and J are TRBV7-6 and TRBJ1-1; D is uncertain. Germline CDR1 reads SGHVS; CDR2 reads FNYEAQ. The CDR3 has 13 residues. The full variable domain, in which reference TRBV7-6 and TRBJ1-1 provide the parts outside the CDR3, is GAGVSQSPRYKVTKRGQDVALRCDPISGHVSLYWYRQALGQGPEFLTYFNYEAQQDKSGLPNDRFSAERPEGSISTLTIQRTEQRDSAMYRCSSSLPRETEAFFGQGTRLTVV.

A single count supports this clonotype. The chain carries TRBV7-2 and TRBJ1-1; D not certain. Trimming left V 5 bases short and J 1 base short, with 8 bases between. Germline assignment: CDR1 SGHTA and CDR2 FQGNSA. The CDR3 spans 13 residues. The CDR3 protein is CASSAYPNTEAFF. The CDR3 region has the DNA TGTGCCAGCAGCGCATATCCGAACACTGAAGCTTTCTTT.